The 27 T cell receptor beta chains given below trace back to one sample, sequenced in a study of regulatory T cells in long-lasting Graves disease. The time point denotes: persistent/refractory GD, antithyroid drugs over 5 years with positive TRAb. The TCR library used RNA extracted from PBMCs. Building the TCR beta libraries relied on iRepertoire HTBI primers, and CDR3 regions underwent Arm-PCR. TCRdb analysed the multiplex PCR reads with MiXCR anew, one entry per CDR3 protein. The sample includes about 660,000 distinct CDR3 sequences, roughly 30% seen only once; the top ten take 40% to 50%. Sequenced here: peripheral blood mononuclear cells (PBMCs), sampled when the disease was refractory, from a patient treated with antithyroid drugs. The receptor set was obtained from a female donor with Graves disease.

This clonotype was counted only a few times. The chain has TRBV24-1 and TRBJ1-5; no definite D call. V lost 1 base and J lost 4, with 4 bases in between. CDR1 is KGHDR, CDR2 SFDVKD, per germline. CDR3 length: 13 residues. CDR3 bases: TGTGCCACCAGTGATTTTGTTAATCAGCCCCAGCATTTT. The encoded protein is CATSDFVNQPQHF.

The table lists this clonotype with many counts. This CDR3 is CASQSTTEAFF. CDR3 nucleotides: TGTGCCAGCCAATCCACCACTGAAGCTTTCTTT. The gene calls are TRBV12-3 or TRBV12-4 and TRBJ1-1, with D uncertain. The CDR3 is 11 residues long. The V end lost 8 bases, the J end lost 4 bases, and 8 bases lay between the germline ends.

For the CDR3, the DNA is TGTGCCAGCAGCTTAAGCGGGCAGATCCAAGAGACCCAGTACTTC. As protein: CASSLSGQIQETQYF. The chain joins TRBV7-3 to TRBJ2-5; tentative D call: TRBD2 (5 bases). This CDR3 spans 15 amino acids. V gave up 1 base and J gave up 1 base, with 10 bases separating them. Germline CDR1 and CDR2: SGHTA and FQGTGA.

About this clonotype itself: The missing conserved phenylalanine or tryptophan at the end of this CDR3 makes a read error likely. The CDR3 sequence is CASSYEKQGETQYS. For the CDR3, the DNA is TGCGCCAGCAGTTACGAAAAACAAGGGGAGACCCAGTACTCC. The chain joins TRBV6-5 to TRBJ2-5; D is unclear. This CDR3 is built from 14 residues. The germline gives CDR1 MNHEY, CDR2 SVGAGI.

The chain couples TRBV3-1 to TRBJ1-1, with D possibly TRBD1 on 5 matching bases. The CDR3 spans 13 residues. The V gene lost 4 bases and the J gene lost 11 bases, with 17 bases spanning the gap. Germline CDR1 is LGHDT and CDR2 is YNNKEL (reference sequence). In nucleotides, the CDR3 is TGTGCCAGCAGCCTTTTTGGGACTCCGAAGGCTTTCTTT. It encodes CASSLFGTPKAFF.

The chain uses TRBV12-3 or TRBV12-4 and TRBJ2-2; perhaps TRBD2 as D (7 bases). Trimming removed 6 bases at V and 4 bases at J, with 15 bases between. The CDR3 consists of 15 residues. CDR3: CASRPRGAGTGELFF. CDR3 sequence (DNA): TGTGCCAGCAGACCTCGGGGGGCAGGCACCGGGGAGCTGTTTTTT.

This clonotype was detected only a few times. The chain links TRBV6-2 or TRBV6-3 to TRBJ1-6; D uncertain. V lost 5 bases and J lost 0, with 11 bases in between. This CDR3 spans 16 amino acids. Germline loops: CDR1 MNHEY, CDR2 SVGEGT. CDR3 sequence: CASSRTSSSYNSPLHF. The CDR3, as DNA: TGTGCCAGCAGTCGCACAAGCAGCTCCTATAATTCACCCCTCCACTTT.

The V gene is TRBV6-9, the J gene TRBJ2-5, with 8 positions matching TRBD1. V lost 3 bases and J lost 6; bases outside the gene matches: 9. Looked up from germline, CDR1 is MNHGY and CDR2 is SVAAGI. The CDR3 length is 15 residues. In DNA form, the CDR3 reads TGTGCCAGCAGTTACTCAGGGGGCCTAGGAAAGACCCAGTACTTC. It is translated as CASSYSGGLGKTQYF.

The chain recombines TRBV20-1 with TRBJ1-5, with TRBD1 as a possible D gene (6 bases). V was shortened by 0 bases and J by 7 bases, with 22 bases between the two germline ends. Germline assignment: CDR1 DFQATT and CDR2 SNEGSKA (reference sequence). The CDR3 loop spans 17 amino acids. The DNA for the CDR3 is TGCAGTGCTAGAGATGGACGGGGTAGGGGGTTGGGGCAGCCCCAGCATTTT. Protein sequence: CSARDGRGRGLGQPQHF.

The rearrangement joins TRBV6-1 to TRBJ1-2, with 9 positions matching TRBD1. Germline CDR1 and CDR2: MNHNS and SASEGT. The CDR3 is 15 residues long. V was pared by 5 bases and J by 5 bases, with 9 bases of the junction left unmatched. The CDR3 coding sequence is TGTGCCAGCAGTACCCCGCGGACAGGGGCTTATGGCTACACCTTC. It codes for CASSTPRTGAYGYTF.

This clonotype came up a few times. The chain carries TRBV6-1 and TRBJ2-2; 8 bases line up with TRBD1. Germline assignment: CDR1 MNHNS and CDR2 SASEGT. V shed 7 bases and J 5 bases; nucleotides not matched to a gene: 6. CDR3 length: 14 residues. This CDR3 reads CASNGQGGTGELFF. In DNA form, the CDR3 reads TGTGCCAGCAACGGACAGGGAGGTACCGGGGAGCTGTTTTTT.

This chain joins TRBV28 and TRBJ1-4, with D tentatively TRBD1 (5 bases). The CDR3 covers 17 residues. Germline CDR1 and CDR2: MDHEN and SYDVKM. V dropped 10 bases and J dropped 0 bases, with 21 bases sitting between them. The chain's CDR3 is CATFPGWGVPTNEKLFF. Written as DNA, the CDR3 is TGTGCCACCTTCCCCGGGTGGGGGGTACCAACTAATGAAAAACTGTTTTTT.

This clonotype was seen at least ten times. The chain links TRBV2 to TRBJ2-2; D call uncertain. The V and J ends lost 6 bases and 6 bases respectively, with 8 bases between them. Germline CDR1 reads SNHLY; CDR2 reads FYNNEI. This CDR3 is built from 12 residues. The CDR3 loop is CASRREAGELFF. The CDR3 nucleotides are TGTGCCAGCAGAAGAGAAGCCGGGGAGCTGTTTTTT.

This chain connects TRBV4-1 to TRBJ2-7, with 9 bases lining up with TRBD2. The CDR3 has 15 amino acids. With 4 bases clipped from V and 4 bases from J, the junction kept 8 bases outside the gene matches. Germline V gene lookup returns CDR1 MGHRA and CDR2 YSYEKL. CDR3 sequence reads: CASSLPAGGPYEQYF. The CDR3 coding sequence is TGCGCCAGCAGCCTCCCAGCGGGAGGACCATACGAGCAGTACTTC.

The chain joins TRBV19 to TRBJ1-5; unclear D gene. CDR3 length: 13 amino acids. The V gene lost 4 bases and the J gene lost 7 bases, with 11 bases spanning the gap. Germline lookup yields CDR1 LNHDA and CDR2 SQIVND (reference sequence). CDR3 sequence (DNA): TGTGCCAGTAGTAAGGAAATCAACCAGCCCCAGCATTTT. Encoded protein: CASSKEINQPQHF. The variable domain in full, with the rest retrieved from reference TRBV19 and TRBJ1-5, is DGGITQSPKYLFRKEGQNVTLSCEQNLNHDAMYWYRQDPGQGLRLIYYSQIVNDFQKGDIAEGYSVSREKKESFPLTVTSAQKNPTAFYLCASSKEINQPQHFGDGTRLSIL.

This sequence joins TRBV20-1 and TRBJ1-2, with no clear D. The CDR3 consists of 12 residues. Germline-derived CDR1 and CDR2 are DFQATT and SNEGSKA (reference sequence). V was shortened by 4 bases and J by 3 bases, with 9 bases between the two germline ends. This CDR3 reads CSANSGDYGYTF. The CDR3 coding sequence is TGCAGTGCTAATTCCGGGGACTATGGCTACACCTTC.

This clonotype came up a few times. The chain carries TRBV6-1 and TRBJ2-4; tentative D call: TRBD2 (5 bases). V lost 6 bases, J lost 2 bases, and 14 bases lay in between. This CDR3 is 15 amino acids long. CDR1 is MNHNS and CDR2 is SASEGT in the germline V gene. The CDR3 region is CASRTRDGTKNIQYF. The DNA for the CDR3 is TGTGCCAGCAGGACCCGCGACGGGACCAAAAACATTCAGTACTTC.

The chain has TRBV20-1 and TRBJ2-1; D remains ambiguous. V was pared by 1 base and J by 0 bases, with 10 bases between. The CDR3 runs to 15 residues. Germline loops: CDR1 DFQATT, CDR2 SNEGSKA (reference sequence). As DNA, the CDR3 is TGCAGTGCTAGAGGTAGTGAGGACTCCTACAATGAGCAGTTCTTC. This sequence encodes CSARGSEDSYNEQFF.

CDR3 DNA: TGTGCCAGCTCACCACTCGACAACGTATACAATGAGCAGTTCTTC. The encoded protein is CASSPLDNVYNEQFF. The chain joins TRBV18 to TRBJ2-1; no firm D call. V was shortened by 1 base and J by 4 bases, with 11 bases between the two germline ends. The CDR3 loop spans 15 amino acids. In germline, CDR1 is KGHSH, CDR2 LQKENI.

The CDR3 DNA reads as TGTGCCAGCAGCAAGACAGGGGTTCAGAACACTGAAGCTTTCTTT. It encodes CASSKTGVQNTEAFF. The rearrangement joins TRBV6-1 to TRBJ1-1; 8 positions agree with TRBD1. This CDR3 spans 15 amino acids. Germline CDR1 is MNHNS and CDR2 is SASEGT. Trimming cost V 6 bases and J 1 base; bases outside gene matches: 7.

The sample holds a few counts of this clonotype. J is TRBJ2-6 and V is TRBV7-3; D tentatively fits TRBD1 or TRBD2 (5 bases each). Germline assignment: CDR1 SGHTA and CDR2 FQGTGA. The length of the CDR3 is 20 residues. Trimming took off 2 bases at V and 0 bases at J, with 20 bases between the two ends. As DNA, the CDR3 is TGTGCCAGCAGCTTACCGTTTTTGGGGGAGTCTCACTCTGGGGCCAACGTCCTGACTTTC. This encodes CASSLPFLGESHSGANVLTF.

The chain uses TRBV19 and TRBJ1-1, with D unresolved. This CDR3 has 16 residues. Trimming removed 4 bases at V and 0 bases at J, with 15 bases between. Germline CDR1 reads LNHDA; CDR2 reads SQIVND (reference sequence). The CDR3 DNA follows: TGTGCCAGTAGTACCACCACCCCCATAATGAACACTGAAGCTTTCTTT. Translation: CASSTTTPIMNTEAFF.

This clonotype was counted at least ten times. The rearrangement joins TRBV28 to TRBJ2-7, with D tentatively TRBD1 (6 bases). The CDR3 is 16 residues long. V lost 2 bases to trimming and J lost 4 bases, with 18 bases between them. In germline, CDR1 is MDHEN, CDR2 SYDVKM. CDR3 bases: TGTGCCAGCAGTTTAGGGGGCACTAGTACTATTTACGAGCAGTACTTC. Residues: CASSLGGTSTIYEQYF.

At least ten counts were recorded for this clonotype. This chain connects TRBV20-1 to TRBJ2-5; TRBD1 might be the D (6 bases). The CDR3 extends over 13 amino acids. V was cut by 4 bases and J by 5 bases, with 14 bases left in between. The V gene's germline CDR1 is DFQATT and CDR2 SNEGSKA (reference sequence). CDR3 DNA: TGCAGTGCTAACCCCAGGGGTGGGGAGACCCAGTACTTC. It encodes CSANPRGGETQYF.

V gene TRBV6-1 combines with J gene TRBJ1-5; 9 bases align to TRBD1. From germline, CDR1 is MNHNS and CDR2 SASEGT. The CDR3 extends over 15 amino acids. Trimming cost V 6 bases and J 3 bases; bases outside gene matches: 6. The CDR3 nucleotides read TGTGCCAGCAGACTCCGACAGGGGGACAATCAGCCCCAGCATTTT. This encodes CASRLRQGDNQPQHF.

There are many counts of this clonotype. The chain uses TRBV2 and TRBJ2-5; D is possibly TRBD1 (6 bases). The CDR3 has 16 residues. In germline, CDR1 is SNHLY, CDR2 FYNNEI. V lost 2 bases and J 2 bases, leaving 15 bases between the germline ends. CDR3 sequence reads: CASSESPGRGQETQYF. In DNA form, the CDR3 reads TGTGCCAGCAGTGAAAGTCCAGGCAGGGGACAAGAGACCCAGTACTTC.

V is TRBV5-6 and J is TRBJ1-2; 7 nucleotides match TRBD1. The CDR3 length is 15 residues. With 4 bases clipped from V and 2 bases from J, the junction kept 8 bases outside the gene matches. The germline V gene has CDR1 SGHDT and CDR2 YYEEEE. CDR3 DNA sequence: TGTGCCAGCAGCCAACCGGGACAGCGGAACTATGGCTACACCTTC. Translation: CASSQPGQRNYGYTF.